This entry lists 2 T cell receptor beta chains sequenced from one sample in a study of cytomegalovirus exposure and HLA in healthy donors. With 60 Vbeta and 13 Jbeta primers, the PCR was carried out. Measured with immunoSEQ multiplex PCR; TCRdb has only the in-frame clones, and not every one. The sample consists of some 120,000 clones, roughly 75% of them appearing once. Sequencing input: PBMCs. The source of these receptors is a man aged 25 to 40 in good health and CMV-seronegative.

This chain joins TRBV6-1 and TRBJ2-7, with a tentative D call TRBD2 (6 bases). Per germline, CDR1 MNHNS and CDR2 SASEGT. The V end lost 3 bases, the J end lost 0 bases, and 18 bases lay between the germline ends. The CDR3 loop spans 17 amino acids. The CDR3 here is CASSDKLGDSRSYEQYF. CDR3 nucleotide sequence: TGTGCCAGCAGTGATAAGTTAGGGGACTCCCGCTCCTACGAGCAGTACTTC.

The count of this clone is one. The chain employs TRBV27 and TRBJ2-7; TRBD2 matches 13 bases. The CDR3 loop spans 17 amino acids. V dropped 6 bases and J dropped 2; count of bases not matched to a gene: 10. Germline V gene data show CDR1 as MNHEY and CDR2 as SMNVEV (reference sequence). CDR3 in DNA: TGTGCCAGCAGAGAATGGACTAGCGGGAGCGGAACCTACGAGCAGTACTTC. Translating gives CASREWTSGSGTYEQYF.